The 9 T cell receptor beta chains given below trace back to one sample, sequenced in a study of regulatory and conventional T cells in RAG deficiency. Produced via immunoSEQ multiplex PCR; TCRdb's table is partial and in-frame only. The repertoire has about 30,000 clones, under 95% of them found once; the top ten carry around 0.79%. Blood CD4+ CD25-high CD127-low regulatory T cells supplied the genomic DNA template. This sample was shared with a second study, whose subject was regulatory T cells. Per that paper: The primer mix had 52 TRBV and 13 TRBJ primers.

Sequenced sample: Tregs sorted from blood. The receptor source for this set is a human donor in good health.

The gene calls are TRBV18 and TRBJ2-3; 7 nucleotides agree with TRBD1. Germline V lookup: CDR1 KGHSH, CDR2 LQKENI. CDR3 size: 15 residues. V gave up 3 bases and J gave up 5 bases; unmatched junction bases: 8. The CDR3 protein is CASSPRQGVEDTQYF. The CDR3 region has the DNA TGTGCCAGCTCACCCAGGCAGGGGGTAGAAGATACGCAGTATTTT.

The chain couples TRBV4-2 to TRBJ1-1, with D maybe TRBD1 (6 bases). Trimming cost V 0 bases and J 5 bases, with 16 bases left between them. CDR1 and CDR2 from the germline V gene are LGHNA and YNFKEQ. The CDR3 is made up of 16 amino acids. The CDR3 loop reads CASSQDNIRGKTEAFF. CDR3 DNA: TGTGCCAGCAGCCAAGATAACATCAGGGGCAAGACTGAAGCTTTCTTT.

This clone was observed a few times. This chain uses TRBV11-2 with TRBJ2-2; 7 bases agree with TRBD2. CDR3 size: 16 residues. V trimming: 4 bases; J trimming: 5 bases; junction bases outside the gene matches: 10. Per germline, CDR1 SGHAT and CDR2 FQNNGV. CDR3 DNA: TGTGCCAGCAGCTCCCGCTACGGGGGGTGGACCGGGGAGCTGTTTTTT. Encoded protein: CASSSRYGGWTGELFF.

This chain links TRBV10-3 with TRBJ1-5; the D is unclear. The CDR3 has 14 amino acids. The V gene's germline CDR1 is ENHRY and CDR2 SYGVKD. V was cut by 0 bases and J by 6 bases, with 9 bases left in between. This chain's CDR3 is CAISESPLGQPQHF. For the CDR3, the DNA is TGTGCCATCAGTGAGTCCCCGTTGGGTCAGCCCCAGCATTTT.

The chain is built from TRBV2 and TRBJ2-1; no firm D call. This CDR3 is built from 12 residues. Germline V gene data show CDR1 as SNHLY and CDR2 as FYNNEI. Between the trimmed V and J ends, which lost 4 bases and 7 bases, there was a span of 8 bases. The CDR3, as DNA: TGTGCCAGCAGTGGATGGGGAAATGAGCAGTTCTTC. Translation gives CASSGWGNEQFF.

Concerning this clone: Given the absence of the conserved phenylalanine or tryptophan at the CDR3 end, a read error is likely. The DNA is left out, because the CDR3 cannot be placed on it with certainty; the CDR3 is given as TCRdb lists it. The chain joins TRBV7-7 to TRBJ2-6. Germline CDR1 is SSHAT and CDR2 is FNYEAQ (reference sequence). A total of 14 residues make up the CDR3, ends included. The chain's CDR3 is CASSYTTKCHKVGL.

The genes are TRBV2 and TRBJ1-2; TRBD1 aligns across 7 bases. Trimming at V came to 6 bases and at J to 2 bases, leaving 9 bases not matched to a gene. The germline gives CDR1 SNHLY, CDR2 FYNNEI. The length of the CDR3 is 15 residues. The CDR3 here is CASRGPGTVNYGYTF. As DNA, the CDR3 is TGTGCCAGCAGAGGACCCGGGACAGTCAACTATGGCTACACCTTC.

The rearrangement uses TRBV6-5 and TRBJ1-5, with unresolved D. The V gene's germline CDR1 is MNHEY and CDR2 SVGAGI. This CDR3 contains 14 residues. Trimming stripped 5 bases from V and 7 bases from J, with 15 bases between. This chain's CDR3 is CASSPRGVGQPQHF. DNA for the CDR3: TGTGCCAGCAGTCCACGGGGAGTGGGGCAGCCCCAGCATTTT.

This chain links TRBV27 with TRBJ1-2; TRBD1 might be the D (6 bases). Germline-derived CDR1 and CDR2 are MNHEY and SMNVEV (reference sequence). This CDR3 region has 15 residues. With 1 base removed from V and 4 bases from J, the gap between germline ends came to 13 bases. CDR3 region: CASSLWPGGSYGYTF. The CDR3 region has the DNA TGTGCCAGCAGTTTATGGCCGGGGGGCAGCTATGGCTACACCTTC.